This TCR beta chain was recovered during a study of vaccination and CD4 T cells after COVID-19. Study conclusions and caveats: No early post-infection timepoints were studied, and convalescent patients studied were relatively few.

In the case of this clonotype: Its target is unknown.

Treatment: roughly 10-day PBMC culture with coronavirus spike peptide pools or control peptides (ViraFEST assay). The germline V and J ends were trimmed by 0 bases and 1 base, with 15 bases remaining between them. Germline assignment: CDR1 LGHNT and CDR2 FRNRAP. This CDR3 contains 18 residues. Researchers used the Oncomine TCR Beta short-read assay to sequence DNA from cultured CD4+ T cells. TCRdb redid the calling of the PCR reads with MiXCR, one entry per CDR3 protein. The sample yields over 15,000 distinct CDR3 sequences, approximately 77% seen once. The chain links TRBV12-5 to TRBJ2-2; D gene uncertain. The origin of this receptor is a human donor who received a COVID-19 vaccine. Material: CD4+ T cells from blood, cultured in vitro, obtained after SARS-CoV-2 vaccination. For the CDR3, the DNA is TGTGCTAGTGGTTTGGTACTTGGCAGAGGCCTGAACACCGGGGAGCTGTTTTTT. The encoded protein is CASGLVLGRGLNTGELFF.